The 7 T cell receptor beta chains in this list originate from one sample, sequenced in a study of cytomegalovirus exposure and HLA in healthy donors. Vbeta (60) and Jbeta (13) primers were used in the PCR. The method was immunoSEQ multiplex PCR; TCRdb's version includes in-frame clones alone and lacks a portion of them. Among roughly 150,000 clones listed, over 75% were seen once. Sequenced: PBMCs. All receptors derive from a male donor in good health and CMV-seronegative.

The chain employs TRBV2 and TRBJ1-1; weak D call: TRBD1 (6 bases). Germline V gene data show CDR1 as SNHLY and CDR2 as FYNNEI. The CDR3 has 12 residues. V lost 7 bases to trimming and J lost 11 bases, with 17 bases between them. CDR3 residues: CASTPQQGRAFF. Written as DNA, the CDR3 is TGTGCCAGCACCCCTCAACAGGGTCGGGCTTTCTTT. The whole variable domain, filled in from reference TRBV2 and TRBJ1-1, reads EPEVTQTPSHQVTQMGQEVILRCVPISNHLYFYWYRQILGQKVEFLVSFYNNEISEKSEIFDDQFSVERPDGSNFTLKIRSTKLEDSAMYFCASTPQQGRAFFGQGTRLTVV.

This clone was detected once. The chain employs TRBV25-1 and TRBJ1-4; D gene uncertain. There are 15 residues in the CDR3. V lost 3 bases and J 4 bases, leaving 12 bases between the germline ends. The germline V gene encodes CDR1 MGHDK and CDR2 SYGVNS. CDR3 nucleotide sequence: TGTGCCAGCAGTGATCGCGGCCGTTATAATGAAAAACTGTTTTTT. Its protein is CASSDRGRYNEKLFF.

The chain employs TRBV10-3 and TRBJ1-6; perhaps TRBD1 as D (6 bases). The germline V gene has CDR1 ENHRY and CDR2 SYGVKD. The CDR3 totals 13 residues. V dropped 10 bases and J dropped 3 bases, with 10 bases sitting between them. In DNA, the CDR3 is TGTGCCAGTGAGGACAGCTATAATTCACCCCTCCACTTT. Translating gives CASEDSYNSPLHF.

This chain links TRBV6-6 with TRBJ1-1, with TRBD1 matching 8 bases. The CDR3 runs to 14 residues. Germline CDR1 reads MNHNY; CDR2 reads SVGAGI (reference sequence). V lost 5 bases and J lost 2; bases outside the gene matches: 4. CDR3 loop: CASSTGQGNTEAFF. The CDR3 DNA reads as TGTGCCAGCAGTACCGGACAGGGAAACACTGAAGCTTTCTTT.

V usage is TRBV7-8 and J usage is TRBJ1-2; 8 bases fit TRBD1. Germline values: CDR1 SGHVS, CDR2 FQNEAQ. With V trimmed by 5 bases and J by 7 bases, 9 bases remained unmatched. This CDR3 contains 14 residues. DNA for the CDR3: TGTGCCAGCAGCCGCCGGGACAGGCGGAGTGGCTACACCTTC. As protein: CASSRRDRRSGYTF.

This chain connects TRBV6-1 to TRBJ1-3; unclear D gene. The CDR3 contains 15 residues. Trimming took off 6 bases at V and 0 bases at J, with 12 bases between the two ends. Per the germline V gene, CDR1 is MNHNS and CDR2 is SASEGT. CDR3 region: CASSNRKSSGNTIYF. DNA of the CDR3: TGTGCCAGCAGCAATCGAAAGAGCTCTGGAAACACCATATATTTT.

This rearrangement joins TRBV7-9 to TRBJ1-1, with 7 positions matching TRBD1. The CDR3 has 16 residues. The germline V gene encodes CDR1 SEHNR and CDR2 FQNEAQ (reference sequence). Trimming removed 4 bases from V and 8 bases from J; junction bases left unmatched: 16. The CDR3 DNA follows: TGTGCCAGCAGCTCTACCTTACAGGGGACCCTCGGCGAAGCTTTCTTT. This encodes CASSSTLQGTLGEAFF. Full variable domain (outside the CDR3, taken from reference TRBV7-9 and TRBJ1-1): DTGVSQNPRHKITKRGQNVTFRCDPISEHNRLYWYRQTLGQGPEFLTYFQNEAQLEKSRLLSDRFSAERPKGSFSTLEIQRTEQGDSAMYLCASSSTLQGTLGEAFFGQGTRLTVV.